Following are 2 T cell receptor beta chains from one sample sequenced in a study of post-analysis software for immune sequencing data. Study conclusions and caveats: Patients showed TRBV5-6, TRBV5-1 and TRBV20-1 among a few TRBV segments more frequent than in controls.

Which antigens these TCRs recognize remains unknown. Every TCR beta cDNA library bore unique molecular identifiers. TCRdb analysed the PCR reads with MiXCR anew, one entry per CDR3 protein. Of 150,000 to 200,000 distinct CDR3 sequences in the sample, approximately 30% are singletons; the top ten hold roughly 1.6%. What was sequenced was blood. These receptors all stem from a girl aged 5 to 17 with multiple sclerosis.

The chain couples TRBV24-1 to TRBJ2-6; maybe TRBD2 (6 bases). Germline lookup yields CDR1 KGHDR and CDR2 SFDVKD. The germline V and J ends were trimmed by 4 bases and 1 base, with 13 bases remaining between them. The CDR3 length is 17 residues. In DNA, the CDR3 is TGTGCCACCAGTGAGGGCGGGGTATATTCTGGGGCCAACGTCCTGACTTTC. It codes for CATSEGGVYSGANVLTF.

This clonotype appeared many times. The V and J genes are TRBV9 and TRBJ2-7; D not resolved. The CDR3 is 16 amino acids. Trimming took 0 bases from V and 0 from J, leaving 13 bases between them. Germline loops: CDR1 SGDLS, CDR2 YYNGEE. The CDR3 nucleotides read TGTGCCAGCAGCGTAGTGCCATATTCCAGCTCCTACGAGCAGTACTTC. Its translation is CASSVVPYSSSYEQYF.